The 11 T cell receptor beta chains listed next were all sequenced from one sample in a study of CD8+ T cells in alopecia areata. RNA extraction and reverse transcription yielded cDNA as sequencing template. The assay was immunoSEQ multiplex PCR, and TCRdb's table has in-frame clones only and misses some. The sample has more than 95,000 clones, 55% seen once. Input material: CD4+ T cells sorted from blood. These receptors all come from a human donor in good health.

V and J are TRBV30 and TRBJ2-3; no clear D gene. Germline V CDR1 and CDR2: GTSNPN, SVGIG (reference sequence). Between the trimmed V and J ends, which lost 0 bases and 5 bases, there was a span of 6 bases. The CDR3 loop spans 12 amino acids. Here the CDR3 reads CAWSVIRDTQYF. The CDR3 nucleotides are TGTGCCTGGAGTGTTATCCGAGATACGCAGTATTTT.

This clone was seen ten or more times. The chain has TRBV7-6 and TRBJ1-4; D perhaps matches TRBD1 (6 bases). Germline assignment: CDR1 SGHVS and CDR2 FNYEAQ. The ends were cut back, 3 bases at V and 4 bases at J, with 15 bases in the middle. This CDR3 spans 16 amino acids. The CDR3: CASSLNGGGHNEKLFF. The CDR3 bases are TGTGCCAGCAGCTTGAACGGAGGGGGGCATAATGAAAAACTGTTTTTT.

The CDR3 loop reads CASSQARGSTDTQYF. The CDR3 DNA follows: TGTGCCAGCAGCCAAGCTAGGGGGAGCACAGATACGCAGTATTTT. The V gene is TRBV4-2, the J gene TRBJ2-3, with a possible D match to TRBD1 (6 bases). V lost 1 base and J 0 bases, leaving 8 bases between the germline ends. The CDR3 loop spans 15 amino acids. Germline lookup yields CDR1 LGHNA and CDR2 YNFKEQ.

This clone was counted only a few times. The J gene is TRBJ2-5, the V gene TRBV6-5, with a weak D call TRBD2 (6 bases). Trimming left V 2 bases short and J 4 bases short, with 17 bases between. This CDR3 spans 16 amino acids. Looked up from germline, CDR1 is MNHEY and CDR2 is SVGAGI. This CDR3 reads CASSYKLGSGGETQYF. CDR3 bases: TGTGCCAGCAGTTACAAACTGGGGTCCGGGGGAGAGACCCAGTACTTC.

This chain links TRBV5-6 with TRBJ2-7; no clear D. This CDR3 comprises 11 residues. Germline values: CDR1 SGHDT, CDR2 YYEEEE. Trimming removed 3 bases from V and 4 bases from J, with 5 bases in between. This CDR3 reads CASSSRYEQYF. The CDR3 DNA reads TGTGCCAGCAGCTCAAGGTACGAGCAGTACTTC. The complete variable domain, with remaining parts taken from reference TRBV5-6 and TRBJ2-7, reads DAGVTQSPTHLIKTRGQQVTLRCSPKSGHDTVSWYQQALGQGPQFIFQYYEEEERQRGNFPDRFSGHQFPNYSSELNVNALLLGDSALYLCASSSRYEQYFGPGTRLTVT.

The chain is built from TRBV7-2 and TRBJ1-1; TRBD1 aligns across 10 bases. Unmatched junction bases numbered 3, after V lost 1 base and J lost 1 base. The CDR3 is 16 amino acids. Germline CDR1 reads SGHTA; CDR2 reads FQGNSA. Here the CDR3 reads CASSLGQGAGNTEAFF. Written as DNA, the CDR3 is TGTGCCAGCAGCTTAGGACAGGGGGCGGGGAACACTGAAGCTTTCTTT.

This chain links TRBV5-1 with TRBJ2-3, with D tentatively TRBD1 (5 bases). This CDR3 region has 13 residues. Trimming left V 4 bases short and J 3 bases short, with 9 bases between. Germline V lookup: CDR1 SGHRS, CDR2 YFSETQ. In nucleotides, the CDR3 is TGCGCCAGCAGCGTATACAGGACAGATACGCAGTATTTT. Encoded protein: CASSVYRTDTQYF. Full variable domain (outside the CDR3, taken from reference TRBV5-1 and TRBJ2-3): KAGVTQTPRYLIKTRGQQVTLSCSPISGHRSVSWYQQTPGQGLQFLFEYFSETQRNKGNFPGRFSGRQFSNSRSEMNVSTLELGDSALYLCASSVYRTDTQYFGPGTRLTVL.

CDR3 bases: TGTGCCAGCTCACCCGTTGTATCCGGGGAGACCCAGTACTTC. It specifies CASSPVVSGETQYF. The gene calls are TRBV18 and TRBJ2-5; D gene ambiguous. CDR3 length: 14 residues. V lost 3 bases, J lost 5 bases, and 13 bases lay in between. Germline loops: CDR1 KGHSH, CDR2 LQKENI.

The gene calls are TRBV4-2 and TRBJ2-7; possible D gene TRBD2, 5 bases. Germline values: CDR1 LGHNA, CDR2 YNFKEQ. The CDR3 loop spans 14 amino acids. The ends were cut back, 4 bases at V and 3 bases at J, with 13 bases in the middle. The CDR3 loop is CASSPFTGDYEQYF. The CDR3 nucleotides are TGTGCCAGCAGCCCCTTCACCGGGGACTACGAGCAGTACTTC.

The chain couples TRBV9 to TRBJ1-6; TRBD1 might be the D (5 bases). V lost 3 bases, J lost 7 bases, and 11 bases lay in between. Germline CDR1 SGDLS, CDR2 YYNGEE. The CDR3 loop spans 14 amino acids. The CDR3 sequence: CASSAERGNSPLHF. CDR3 bases: TGTGCCAGCAGCGCGGAAAGGGGAAATTCACCCCTCCACTTT.

This clone was counted only a few times. The genes are TRBV7-2 and TRBJ2-1, with 9 bases that match TRBD2. The CDR3 length is 19 residues. Germline assignment: CDR1 SGHTA and CDR2 FQGNSA. V trimming: 0 bases; J trimming: 5 bases; junction bases outside the gene matches: 14. The CDR3 sequence is CASSLASTASGAQNNEQFF. The DNA of the CDR3 is TGTGCCAGCAGCTTAGCGTCGACGGCTAGCGGGGCCCAAAACAATGAGCAGTTCTTC.